The T cell receptor (beta chain) described here comes from a study of patients and donors after allogeneic stem cell transplantation. TCRdb re-analysed the RT-PCR reads in MiXCR, keeping a single row per CDR3 protein. Seen here are approximately 38,000 distinct CDR3 sequences, roughly 29% observed once, and the top ten hold 55% to 75%. The V end lost 4 bases, the J end lost 5 bases, and 15 bases lay between the germline ends. Per the germline V gene, CDR1 is SQVTM and CDR2 is ANQGSEA. CDR3 length: 13 residues. The chain joins TRBV29-1 to TRBJ2-7, with D possibly matching TRBD1 (6 bases). This receptor was taken from a human donor who was either an allogeneic HSCT recipient or a stem cell or donor lymphocyte infusion donor (not recorded which). It is not recorded whose cells these are; they may come from a transplant donor. Source material: blood, either unsorted or a sorted T cell fraction (not recorded which). As DNA, the CDR3 is TGCAGCGTTGCGTACAGGGATACCCACGAGCAGTACTTC. Translation gives CSVAYRDTHEQYF.